The entry that follows covers one T cell receptor (beta chain) sequence. Its antigen is unidentified. TCRdb analysed the reads with MiXCR anew, one entry per CDR3 protein. The data contain roughly 100,000 distinct CDR3 sequences, 16% of them singletons. This entry belongs to a study of T cell repertoires in cytomegalovirus infection. Study-level background: Through public TCR beta signatures, both CMV infection and matching HLA type were indicated. Study-wide results and caveats: There were HLA-C-restricted CMV-specific TCR beta clonotypes dominating the ex vivo response.

CDR3 length: 16 residues. Trimming left V 0 bases short and J 5 bases short, with 17 bases between. Per the germline V gene, CDR1 is SGHRS and CDR2 is YFSETQ. The clonotype was recovered from a human donor in good health (CMV status not recorded). Some clones in this sample may be carry-over from other donors' samples. Sequences were obtained from PBMCs. V usage is TRBV5-1 and J usage is TRBJ1-1; D is unclear. The CDR3: CASSLDVDSAGTEAFF. DNA for the CDR3: TGCGCCAGCAGCTTGGACGTGGACTCGGCGGGAACTGAAGCTTTCTTT.